The rows below give T cell receptor beta chains drawn from one sample of a study of blood T cells in healthy people across ages. TCRdb redid the calling of the 5' RACE reads with MiXCR, one entry per CDR3 protein. This table has 650,000 to 800,000 distinct CDR3 sequences, approximately 48% appearing once. The sample comprised blood. These receptors all stem from a man in his sixties in good health. Each CDR3 is given with its conserved first and last residue. The D gene is left open where the match is weak. The size entry is marked missing in some rows and otherwise reads once, few, many or a size class.

clone_size,j_call,v_call,d_call,cdr3_length,cdr3_nt,cdr3_aa
few,TRBJ2-7,TRBV27,-,14,TGTGCCAGCAGTATCGGCGTACACTCCTACGAGCAGTACTTC,CASSIGVHSYEQYF
few,TRBJ2-5,TRBV20-1,-,14,TGCAGTGCTAGGCCCCCCCTCAGTCGAGAGACCCAGTACTTC,CSARPPLSRETQYF
once,TRBJ2-1,TRBV21-1,-,17,TGTGCCAGCAGCAAAGCGCGAGGGGGGCCATCCGACAATGAGCAGTTCTTC,CASSKARGGPSDNEQFF
-,TRBJ2-7,TRBV4-3,TRBD1,16,TGCGCCAGCAGCCTTTACCTCACGGACAGGCCCTACGAGCAGTACTTC,CASSLYLTDRPYEQYF
few,TRBJ2-3,TRBV5-1,TRBD2,16,TGCGCCAGCAGCTCGACTAGCGGGGGGCTCACAGATACGCAGTATTTT,CASSSTSGGLTDTQYF
many,TRBJ2-1,TRBV30,-,15,TGTGCCTGGAGTTCGGCCAGAAGCTCCTACAATGAGCAGTTCTTC,CAWSSARSSYNEQFF
few,TRBJ1-2,TRBV25-1,-,18,TGTGCCAGCCTAGGCTTAACGGGACTCTCCCCAGTGGGATATGGCTACACCTTC,CASLGLTGLSPVGYGYTF
-,TRBJ2-6,TRBV18,-,16,TGTGCCAGCGCTATCCCCAGGGACTTGGGGGCCAACGTCCTGACTTTC,CASAIPRDLGANVLTF
-,TRBJ2-5,TRBV20-1,-,14,TGCAGTGCTAGAGTGCGGACACCTCAAGAGACCCAGTACTTC,CSARVRTPQETQYF
-,TRBJ1-6,TRBV5-1,-,17,TGCGCCAGCAGCTCGGTCGGGGGAGGTGGATCGAATTCACCCCTCCACTTT,CASSSVGGGGSNSPLHF